The T cell receptor beta chain described here comes from a study of blood T cell repertoires in COVID-19. Study in general: The United States, Italy and Spain provided the acute and convalescent COVID-19 samples. PBMCs, B-cell-depleted T cells, or T cells were the source of the cDNA or gDNA that made up the material.

Original processing notes: Amplification with reference gene primers provided the estimates of nucleated cell counts. Sequencing used immunoSEQ multiplex PCR; TCRdb keeps in-frame clones, though not all of them. V, J and clone size were drawn from that table, and D and trimming were deduced from the DNA. Of over 90,000 clones in the sample, more than 70% were seen once. The germline V and J ends were trimmed by 5 bases and 7 bases, with 12 bases remaining between them. There are 14 residues in the CDR3. In germline, CDR1 is LGHDT, CDR2 YNNKEL (reference sequence). Sequenced material: peripheral blood. The sequence came from an older woman in a cohort sampled during active or convalescent COVID-19. The chain joins TRBV3-1 (or the pseudogene TRBV3-2) to TRBJ1-6; D perhaps matches TRBD1 (5 bases). The CDR3 bases are TGTGCCAGCAGCTTGCGGGGGGGAAATTCACCCCTCCACTTT. Protein: CASSLRGGNSPLHF.